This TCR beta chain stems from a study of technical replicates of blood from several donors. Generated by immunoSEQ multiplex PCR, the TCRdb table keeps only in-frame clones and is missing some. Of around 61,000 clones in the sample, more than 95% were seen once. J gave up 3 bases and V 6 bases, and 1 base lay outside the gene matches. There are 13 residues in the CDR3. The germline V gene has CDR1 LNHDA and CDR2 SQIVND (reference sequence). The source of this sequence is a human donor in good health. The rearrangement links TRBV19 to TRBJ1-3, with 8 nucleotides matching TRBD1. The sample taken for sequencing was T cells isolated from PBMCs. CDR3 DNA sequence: TGTGCCAGTAGGGGGACAGGTGGAAACACCATATATTTT. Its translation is CASRGTGGNTIYF.